Listed here is a single TCR beta chain. An end of the junction differs from the germline gene, which may be a read error. Other nucleotide sequences from this sample produce the same CDR3. The source of the sample is a study of shared clonotypes between healthy human individuals. In the source study's methods: Because ImmunoSEQ provided only junction sequences with no quality scores, the filtering differed. Sequenced by immunoSEQ multiplex PCR; TCRdb stores in-frame clones only, minus some. The DNA was the basis for D and trimming; V, J and clone size are from that table. The sample has around 2,000,000 clones; roughly 95% are singletons. Naive CD8 cells lacked CD45RO and underwent positive selection for CCR7, leaving out terminally differentiated effector memory CD45RA+ cells. The donor cohort consisted entirely of Caucasian adults residing in Nashville, Tennessee. This sequence was found in a man aged 18 to 30 in good health. The sample comprised naive CD8+ T cells sorted from blood.

The CDR3 spells CAWSVSRTPGVADTQYF. The CDR3 bases are TGTGCCTGGAGTGTCTCCCGGACACCGGGCGTTGCAGATACGCAGTACTTT. The V and J genes are TRBV30 and TRBJ2-3; the D gene is possibly TRBD1 (5 bases). Germline lookup yields CDR1 GTSNPN and CDR2 SVGIG (reference sequence). This CDR3 is 17 amino acids long.